This T cell receptor (beta chain) was profiled in a study of cytomegalovirus exposure and HLA in healthy donors. The CDR3 runs to 15 residues. Germline CDR1 is SGHVS and CDR2 is FQNEAQ. Losses at the gene ends were 5 bases for V and 2 bases for J; bases not matched to a gene: 8. A multiplex PCR was run with 60 Vbeta primers and 13 Jbeta primers. Clones were read by immunoSEQ multiplex PCR, and TCRdb kept only the in-frame ones, dropping some. Altogether around 150,000 clones are present, 70% to 90% being singletons, with the ten largest covering 9.3%. This TCR was recovered from a man aged 18 to 35 in good health and CMV-seropositive. The chain employs TRBV7-8 and TRBJ1-2; TRBD1 agrees at 7 bases. Sequencing used PBMCs. CDR3 in DNA: TGTGCCAGCAGCCGATACAGGGGAATAAACTATGGCTACACCTTC. As protein: CASSRYRGINYGYTF. Full variable domain (rest looked up from reference TRBV7-8 and TRBJ1-2): GAGVSQSPRYKVAKRGQDVALRCDPISGHVSLFWYQQALGQGPEFLTYFQNEAQLDKSGLPSDRFFAERPEGSVSTLKIQRTQQEDSAVYLCASSRYRGINYGYTFGSGTRLTVV.